A selection of T cell receptor beta chains follows, all from one sample in a study of T cell responses to AZD1222 COVID-19 vaccine. Using immunoSEQ multiplex PCR, the repertoire was profiled, and TCRdb retains in-frame clones only, with some absent. The table lists fewer than 200,000 clones, approximately 90% of them singletons. The specimen comprised peripheral blood, sampled on day 0 of AZD1222 vaccination. The origin of the receptors is an adult in good health. Both conserved end residues are part of each CDR3. The D gene is left open where the match is weak. Only some rows state a clone size, as once, few, many or a class for expanded clones.

size	J	D	V	length	CDR3	DNA
NA	TRBJ2-1	NA	TRBV14	13	CASRDTSLSPLFF	TGTGCCAGCAGGGACACTAGTCTCAGCCCACTGTTCTTC
NA	TRBJ1-2	NA	TRBV5-4	12	CASSLVPGPDAF	TGTGCCAGCAGCTTGGTACCGGGACCGGACGCCTTC
NA	TRBJ1-1	NA	TRBV15	14	CATSRDLRGTEAFF	TGTGCCACCAGCAGAGATTTAAGAGGGACTGAAGCTTTCTTT
once	TRBJ2-7	TRBD2	TRBV25-1	14	CASSSLALSYEQYF	TGTGCCAGCAGCTCACTAGCGCTCTCCTACGAGCAGTACTTC
NA	TRBJ2-5	TRBD2	TRBV5-1	15	CASSFKRGPQETQYF	TGCGCCAGCAGCTTTAAGCGGGGACCCCAAGAGACCCAGTACTTC
once	TRBJ1-1	TRBD1	TRBV5-6	15	CASSRNFGQGTEAFF	TGTGCCAGCAGCCGCAATTTCGGACAGGGGACTGAAGCTTTCTTT
NA	TRBJ1-1	NA	TRBV5-1	16	CASTYSTEKMNTEAFF	TGCGCCAGCACCTACTCTACGGAAAAGATGAACACTGAAGCTTTCTTT
once	TRBJ2-1	TRBD2	TRBV19	16	CASSIARLAGVNEQFF	TGTGCCAGTAGTATAGCGCGGCTAGCGGGGGTAAATGAGCAGTTCTTC
once	TRBJ2-3	NA	TRBV7-2	16	CASSPTRGGGTDTQYF	TGTGCCAGCAGCCCAACGAGAGGGGGGGGCACAGATACGCAGTATTTT
NA	TRBJ1-2	NA	TRBV3-1/TRBV3-2	12	CASSQGIGGYTF	TGTGCCAGCAGCCAAGGAATAGGCGGCTACACCTTC
NA	TRBJ1-1	TRBD1	TRBV5-1	15	CASSWGQGAATEAFF	TGCGCCAGCAGCTGGGGACAGGGGGCGGCCACTGAAGCTTTCTTT
few	TRBJ1-1	NA	TRBV5-1	13	CASSQGGGTEAFF	TGCGCCAGCAGTCAGGGCGGAGGGACTGAAGCTTTCTTT
once	TRBJ1-1	NA	TRBV4-3	15	CASSQVPGFYTEAFF	TGCGCCAGCAGCCAAGTTCCTGGGTTTTACACTGAAGCTTTCTTT
NA	TRBJ1-2	NA	TRBV5-4	13	CASSMRGAFGYTF	TGTGCCAGCAGCATGAGAGGAGCTTTCGGCTACACCTTC
NA	TRBJ1-5	NA	TRBV12-3/TRBV12-4	13	CASSLTESQPQHF	TGTGCCAGCAGTTTAACCGAGAGCCAGCCCCAGCATTTT